The T cell receptor beta chain under discussion was sequenced for a study of T-cell memory formation after mild COVID-19. Via MiXCR, TCRdb re-called the 5' RACE reads, giving one row per CDR3 protein. The repertoire consists of hundreds of thousands of distinct CDR3 sequences, with 15% occurring once and the leading ten covering roughly 22%. This clonotype was counted only a few times. This CDR3 region has 16 residues. V dropped 2 bases and J dropped 4 bases, with 14 bases sitting between them. Germline V gene data show CDR1 as MNHEY and CDR2 as SMNVEV (reference sequence). The sequenced sample consisted of PBMCs or a T cell subset sorted from them (not recorded which). The clonotype was recovered from a man between 18 and 29 years old who had mild COVID-19 (a few samples of this study predate the infection). Cell type and time point are not known. The gene calls are TRBV27 and TRBJ2-2; tentatively, D is TRBD1 (6 bases). The CDR3 DNA follows: TGTGCCAGCAGTTTAAGGGCAGGGGCCAGCACCGGGGAGCTGTTTTTT. Translating it yields CASSLRAGASTGELFF.